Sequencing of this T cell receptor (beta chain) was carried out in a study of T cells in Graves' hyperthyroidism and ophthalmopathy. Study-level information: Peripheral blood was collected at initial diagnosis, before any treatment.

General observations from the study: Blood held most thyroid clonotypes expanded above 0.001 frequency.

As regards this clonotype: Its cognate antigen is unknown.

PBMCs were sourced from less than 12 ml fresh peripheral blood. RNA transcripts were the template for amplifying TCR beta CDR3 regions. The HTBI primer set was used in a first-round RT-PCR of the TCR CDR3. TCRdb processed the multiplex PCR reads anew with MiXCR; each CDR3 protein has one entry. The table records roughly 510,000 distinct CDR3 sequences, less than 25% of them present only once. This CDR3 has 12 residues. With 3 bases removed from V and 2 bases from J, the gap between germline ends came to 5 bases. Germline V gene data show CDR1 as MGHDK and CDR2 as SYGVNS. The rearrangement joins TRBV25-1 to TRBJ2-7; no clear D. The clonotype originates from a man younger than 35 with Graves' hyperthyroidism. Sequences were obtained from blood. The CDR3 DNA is TGTGCCAGCAGTGAGCAGGCCTACGAGCAGTACTTC. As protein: CASSEQAYEQYF.